A selection of T cell receptor beta chains follows, all from one sample in a study of T cell responses to AZD1222 COVID-19 vaccine. Sequenced by immunoSEQ multiplex PCR; TCRdb stores in-frame clones only, minus some. The sample consists of roughly 180,000 clones, around nine tenths of them appearing once. The sequences come from peripheral blood, collected on day 0 of AZD1222 vaccination. The receptors derive from an adult in good health. Each CDR3 is given with its conserved first and last residue. Fields, in order: J gene, D gene, V gene, CDR3 DNA, CDR3 protein. A D gene is named only where the DNA matches it firmly.

TRBJ1-5	.	TRBV5-6	TGTGCCAGCAGCTTACAGGGTGAGCCCCAGCATTTT	CASSLQGEPQHF
TRBJ2-1	.	TRBV20-1	TGCAGTGCTGCCCTTGGGGATGAGCAGTTCTTC	CSAALGDEQFF
TRBJ1-2	TRBD1	TRBV7-8	TGTGCCAGCAGCCCGACAGGGGAAGGCTACACCTTC	CASSPTGEGYTF
TRBJ2-7	TRBD1	TRBV5-1	TGCGCCAGCAGCATGGGACAGGGGGCCTACGAGCAGTACTTC	CASSMGQGAYEQYF
TRBJ1-1	.	TRBV29-1	TGCAGCGTTGGAGGGGGGACTGAAGCTTTCTTT	CSVGGGTEAFF
TRBJ2-2	.	TRBV6-5	TGTGCCAGCAGAACCTCCACCGGGGAGCTGTTTTTT	CASRTSTGELFF
TRBJ2-1	TRBD1	TRBV7-3	TGTGCCAGCAGCTTAATTCCAGGGGGCAAGAATGAGCAGTTCTTC	CASSLIPGGKNEQFF
TRBJ2-1	.	TRBV19	TGTGCCAGTAGTATTCAATCCGGGACAAATTACAATGAGCAGTTCTTC	CASSIQSGTNYNEQFF
TRBJ1-1	.	TRBV27	TGTGCCAGCAGTCAATCGCGGGGGGTAAGCACTGAAGCTTTCTTT	CASSQSRGVSTEAFF
TRBJ1-2	.	TRBV19	TGTGCCAGTAGTATAAGGCAACAGTCTAAGGGCTACACCTTC	CASSIRQQSKGYTF
TRBJ1-1	TRBD1	TRBV6-5	TGTGCCAGCAGTTACGAAGGACAGGGAGTGGGAGAAGCTTTCTTT	CASSYEGQGVGEAFF
TRBJ2-7	TRBD1	TRBV28	TGTGCCAGCATCCCCCAGGGACAGTATAACGAGCAGTACTTC	CASIPQGQYNEQYF
TRBJ2-1	.	TRBV30	TGTGCCTGGGGCTTCGGTGAGCAGTTCTTC	CAWGFGEQFF
TRBJ1-5	.	TRBV28	TGTGCCAGCAGTTTAGCCCAGGGTCATCAGCCCCAGCATTTT	CASSLAQGHQPQHF
TRBJ2-1	.	TRBV27	TGTGCCAGCAGTTTATCCATAGGGAGCTCCTACAATGAGCAGTTCTTC	CASSLSIGSSYNEQFF
TRBJ2-2	TRBD1	TRBV28	TGTGCCAGCAGTTCCTGGACAGGGAAGAACACCGGGGAGCTGTTTTTT	CASSSWTGKNTGELFF
TRBJ1-4	.	TRBV9	TGTGCCAGCAGCGTAGGGGGTGTAGATGAAAAACTGTTTTTT	CASSVGGVDEKLFF
TRBJ2-1	TRBD2	TRBV27	TGTGCCAGCAGTTTACCGACTAGCGGGAGGTCGTTTGAGCAGTTCTTC	CASSLPTSGRSFEQFF
TRBJ1-5	.	TRBV5-1	TGCGCCAGCAGCTTGTTGGGGGCGGACAATCAGCCCCAGCATTTT	CASSLLGADNQPQHF
TRBJ2-1	.	TRBV7-3	TGTGCCAGCAGCTTAAGGTCGCGGCCTTTCGATGAGCAGTTCTTC	CASSLRSRPFDEQFF
TRBJ2-7	TRBD1	TRBV4-1	TGCGCCAGCAGCCCCGGGACAGCAAACTACGAGCAGTACTTC	CASSPGTANYEQYF
TRBJ2-3	TRBD1	TRBV19	TGTGCCAGTAGTATGGAGACAGGGGGCTTGGGCACAGATACGCAGTATTTT	CASSMETGGLGTDTQYF
TRBJ1-4	.	TRBV28	TGTGCCAGCAGTGAAACGGGAAGGGCTAATGAAAAACTGTTTTTT	CASSETGRANEKLFF
TRBJ2-7	TRBD2	TRBV5-8	TGTGCCAGCAGCTTGGTGTGGGAGGGCACCTACGAGCAGTACTTC	CASSLVWEGTYEQYF
TRBJ2-7	.	TRBV27	TGTGCCAGCAGTTTGGGGTTGACAAGCTCCTACGAGCAGTACTTC	CASSLGLTSSYEQYF